A selection of T cell receptor beta chains follows, all from one sample in a study of shared T cell receptors in the human thymus. Sequencing was performed with immunoSEQ multiplex PCR; in TCRdb, only in-frame clones are kept and a portion is missing. The data contain 650,000 to 950,000 clones, 80% to 90% of them singletons. The same sample was also used in a study of human thymus T cells.

The specimen sequenced was thymocytes. The receptors shown here come from a girl in the first two years of life with a congenital heart defect. Both conserved end residues are part of each CDR3. Fields, in order: V gene, J gene, clone size, D gene, CDR3 DNA, CDR3 protein. A D gene is named only where the DNA matches it firmly. Rows give clone size only sometimes, using once, few, many, or a class for an expanded clone.

>TRBV7-6|TRBJ2-7|once|TRBD2
TGTGCCAGCAGCTTTACTCTAGCGGGGGGGGATAGAAACGAGCAGTACTTC
CASSFTLAGGDRNEQYF
>TRBV15|TRBJ1-1|once|TRBD1
TGTGCCACCAGCAGAGATTTGGCAGGGGGCGCGTACACTGAAGCTTTCTTT
CATSRDLAGGAYTEAFF
>TRBV6-5|TRBJ1-1|-|-
TGTGCCAGCACCGGGGAGGGGGACACTGAAGCTTTCTTT
CASTGEGDTEAFF
>TRBV5-1|TRBJ2-3|-|TRBD2
TGCGCCAGCAGCTCTGTAGCGGGGGGGCCCCCAGATACGCAGTATTTT
CASSSVAGGPPDTQYF
>TRBV12-5|TRBJ2-1|-|-
TGTGCTAGTGTGGGGCTAATAGGCTACAATGAGCAGTTCTTC
CASVGLIGYNEQFF
>TRBV20-1|TRBJ1-2|few|-
TGCAGTCCTCAGGGGTTACGTGGCTACACCTTC
CSPQGLRGYTF
>TRBV6-1|TRBJ1-4|few|-
TGTGCCAGCAGTCACAGATTGTCTATTGAAAAACTGTTTTTT
CASSHRLSIEKLFF
>TRBV29-1|TRBJ1-2|-|-
TGCAGCGTCGGGGGGCAGGGTGGTGGCTACACCTTC
CSVGGQGGGYTF
>TRBV27|TRBJ1-2|-|-
TGTGCCACCAGAGTTGCGGCGTTGGGGGCGGGTGGCTACACCTTC
CATRVAALGAGGYTF
>TRBV19|TRBJ1-3|once|TRBD1
TGTGCCAGTGTTGACAGGGGGCCTGGAAACACCATATATTTT
CASVDRGPGNTIYF
>TRBV5-6|TRBJ2-5|-|TRBD1
TGTGCCAGCAGCTTGGATGCCAGGGGGTGGAAGGAGACCCAGTACTTC
CASSLDARGWKETQYF
>TRBV28|TRBJ1-2|-|-
TGTGCCAGCAGCTGTGGAGGTCACTATGGCTACACCTTC
CASSCGGHYGYTF
>TRBV19|TRBJ1-1|-|TRBD1
TGTGCCAGTAGAGAATCTGACAGGGTCAACACTGAAGCTTTCTTT
CASRESDRVNTEAFF
>TRBV4-3|TRBJ1-3|few|TRBD1
TGCGCCAGCAGCCAAGAAGGGTCACGGGACAGAAAGGGGCCGGGAAACACCATATATTTT
CASSQEGSRDRKGPGNTIYF
>TRBV5-1|TRBJ1-1|-|-
TGCGCCAGCAGCTTGTCTGCGGAGGGAACCCCCCCTGAAGCTTTCTTT
CASSLSAEGTPPEAFF
>TRBV6-5|TRBJ1-5|once|TRBD1
TGTGCCAGCAGTTTCCGACAGGGGAATCAGCCCCAGCATTTT
CASSFRQGNQPQHF
>TRBV5-8|TRBJ2-5|-|-
TGTGCCAGCAGCTTAACTCGGCAGGGAGAGACCCAGTACTTC
CASSLTRQGETQYF
>TRBV18|TRBJ2-7|-|TRBD2
TGTGCCAGCTCAGAGACTAGCGGCACTTCCTACGAGCAGTACTTC
CASSETSGTSYEQYF
>TRBV6-5|TRBJ1-2|-|TRBD1
TGTGCCAGCAGGAACAGGGGGCTTTATGGCTACACCTTC
CASRNRGLYGYTF
>TRBV5-8|TRBJ1-2|-|-
TGTGCCACCTCCACTGGGAGTCAGAACTATGGCTACACCTTC
CATSTGSQNYGYTF
>TRBV7-9|TRBJ1-1|once|-
TGTGCCAGCAGCCCGACAGTTATGATGAACACTGAAGCTTTCTTT
CASSPTVMMNTEAFF
>TRBV7-9|TRBJ1-6|-|TRBD1
TGTGCCATCGGACAGGGTAATTCACCCCTCCACTTT
CAIGQGNSPLHF
>TRBV18|TRBJ2-2|-|-
TGTGCCAGCTCACCACCGACAGGTGACACCGGGGAGCTGTTTTTT
CASSPPTGDTGELFF
>TRBV18|TRBJ1-3|-|TRBD1
TGTGCCAGCTCACCATCCCCTGACCGGACCTACAGGGGGCATGGAACACACACCATATATTTT
CASSPSPDRTYRGHGTHTIYF
>TRBV5-5|TRBJ1-5|-|-
TGTGCCAGCTCTGAACAGGGTATTTCTCAGCCCCAGCATTTT
CASSEQGISQPQHF
>TRBV10-3|TRBJ1-3|-|-
TGTGCCATCAGTGAGTCGCCAGGGGCTGGAAACACCATATATTTT
CAISESPGAGNTIYF
>TRBV5-1|TRBJ1-1|-|-
TGCGCCAGCAGCTTGGCTGGGAGACAGGCGCACACTGAAGCTTTCTTT
CASSLAGRQAHTEAFF
>TRBV6-6|TRBJ1-5|-|-
TGTGCCAGCAGATTACGCGGGAGTCTTAGCAATCAGCCCCAGCATTTT
CASRLRGSLSNQPQHF
>TRBV7-2|TRBJ1-2|-|-
TGTGCCAGCAGCACACGGGGGGGGATACGGAATAACTATGGCTACACCTTC
CASSTRGGIRNNYGYTF
>TRBV6-1|TRBJ2-7|-|-
TGTGCCAGCACTGTCCAGGACTCCTACGAGCAGTACTTC
CASTVQDSYEQYF
>TRBV11-2|TRBJ2-5|once|TRBD2
TGTGCCAGCAGCTTAGGTGTGCTAGCGGGGGACCAAGAGACCCAGTACTTC
CASSLGVLAGDQETQYF
>TRBV6-6|TRBJ2-5|-|-
TGTGCCAGCACCCAAGCGGAACAAGAGACCCAGTACTTC
CASTQAEQETQYF
>TRBV28|TRBJ1-4|-|-
TGTGCCAGCAGTTCCCTTCGGGCAGGCGGGGAAAAACTGTTTTTT
CASSSLRAGGEKLFF
>TRBV6-6|TRBJ2-7|-|TRBD1
TGTGCCAGCAGTGACCGGGACAGGCCCTTAGGATTGTACTTC
CASSDRDRPLGLYF
>TRBV5-4|TRBJ1-1|-|-
TGTGCCAGCAGCCAGGAGGGGTTCGGAGCTTTCTTT
CASSQEGFGAFF
>TRBV14|TRBJ2-2|-|TRBD2
TGTGCCAGCAGCTCAGGCGGGGAGGGGATAACATCAAACACCGGGGAGCTGTTTTTT
CASSSGGEGITSNTGELFF
>TRBV27|TRBJ1-2|few|-
TGTGCCAGCAGTCGGTCCCATATGTATGGCTACACCTTC
CASSRSHMYGYTF
>TRBV27|TRBJ2-7|-|-
TGTGCCAGCAGTCCGGGGATCGCCTACGAGCAGTACTTC
CASSPGIAYEQYF
>TRBV4-1|TRBJ1-6|-|TRBD1
TGCGCCAGCAGCCAAGGGACAGGGTTCAATTCACCCCTCCACTTT
CASSQGTGFNSPLHF
>TRBV7-6|TRBJ2-3|few|-
TGTGCCAGCAGCCCCTACAGGGACCGCACAGATACGCAGTATTTT
CASSPYRDRTDTQYF
>TRBV5-6|TRBJ2-7|-|-
TGTGCCAGCAGCTTGTCCTCTTTCTGCTACGAGCAGTACTTC
CASSLSSFCYEQYF